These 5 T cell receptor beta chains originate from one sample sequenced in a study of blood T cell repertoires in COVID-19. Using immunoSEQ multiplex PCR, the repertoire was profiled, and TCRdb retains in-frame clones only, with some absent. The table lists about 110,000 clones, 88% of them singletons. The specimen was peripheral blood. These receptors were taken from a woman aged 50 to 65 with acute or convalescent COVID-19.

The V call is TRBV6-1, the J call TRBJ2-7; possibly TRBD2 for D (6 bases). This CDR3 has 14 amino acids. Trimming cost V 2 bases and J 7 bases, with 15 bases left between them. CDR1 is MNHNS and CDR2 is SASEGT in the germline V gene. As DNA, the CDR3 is TGTGCCAGCAGTGAAACGAGGGAGGCGTTGGAGCAGTACTTC. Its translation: CASSETREALEQYF.

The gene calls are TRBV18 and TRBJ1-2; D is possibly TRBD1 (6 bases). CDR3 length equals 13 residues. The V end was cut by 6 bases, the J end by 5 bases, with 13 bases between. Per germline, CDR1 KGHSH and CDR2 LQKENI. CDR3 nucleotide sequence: TGTGCCAGCTCCAAGGACAGAACATATGGCTACACCTTC. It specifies CASSKDRTYGYTF.

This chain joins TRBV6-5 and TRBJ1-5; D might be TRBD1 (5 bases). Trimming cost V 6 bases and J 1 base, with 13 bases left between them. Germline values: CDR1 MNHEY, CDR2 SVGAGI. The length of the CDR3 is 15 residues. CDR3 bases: TGTGCCAGCAGCCACAACCGGGGGAGCAATCAGCCCCAGCATTTT. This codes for CASSHNRGSNQPQHF.

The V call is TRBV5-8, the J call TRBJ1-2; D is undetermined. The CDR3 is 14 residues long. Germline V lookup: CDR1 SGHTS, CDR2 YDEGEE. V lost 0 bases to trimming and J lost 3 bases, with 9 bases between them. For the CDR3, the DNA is TGTGCCAGCAGCTTGGGTGTTACAGACTATGGCTACACCTTC. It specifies CASSLGVTDYGYTF.

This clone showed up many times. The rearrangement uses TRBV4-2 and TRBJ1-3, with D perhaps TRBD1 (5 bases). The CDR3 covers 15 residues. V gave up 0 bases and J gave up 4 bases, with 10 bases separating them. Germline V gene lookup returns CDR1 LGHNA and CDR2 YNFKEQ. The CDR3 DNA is TGTGCCAGCAGCCAAGACAGGGTCGTCGGAAACACCATATATTTT. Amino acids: CASSQDRVVGNTIYF.